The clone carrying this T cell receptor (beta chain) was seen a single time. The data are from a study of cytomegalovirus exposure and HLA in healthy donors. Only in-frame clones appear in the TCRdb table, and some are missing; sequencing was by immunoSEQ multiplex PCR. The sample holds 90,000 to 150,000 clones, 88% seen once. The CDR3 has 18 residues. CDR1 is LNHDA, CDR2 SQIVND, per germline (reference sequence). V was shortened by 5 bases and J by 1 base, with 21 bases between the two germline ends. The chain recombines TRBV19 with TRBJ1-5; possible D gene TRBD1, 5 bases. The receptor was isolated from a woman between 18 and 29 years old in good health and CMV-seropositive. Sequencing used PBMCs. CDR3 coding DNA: TGTGCCAGTAGTCTGACCGGACAATCTGCTAAAAGCAATCAGCCCCAGCATTTT. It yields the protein CASSLTGQSAKSNQPQHF.